Each of the 20 T cell receptor beta chains below was sequenced from the same sample in a study of sequential checkpoint blockade in melanoma (dated by TCRdb to about 2019). Receptor libraries were prepared by the immunoSEQ multiplex PCR assay. What TCRdb holds here is the immuneACCESS table cut down to in-frame rearrangements. Part of the clones is not present; checked against another copy, under half of the missing clones reflect an unresolved V gene, and the others are unexplained. This sample is represented by approximately 3,000 clones; roughly 22% of them were singletons. The ten top clones hold 8.5% to 10% of the sample. Sample treatment or condition, as interpreted from the label and publication: randomized to nivolumab then ipilimumab (arm A) or the reverse (arm B). The sample in question was tumor tissue (inferred from file names), obtained from a patient given nivolumab and ipilimumab in sequence. The receptors originated from a human donor with melanoma.

This clone appeared many times. This chain uses TRBV11-3 with TRBJ2-7; no firm D call. There are 14 residues in the CDR3. The V gene lost 3 bases and the J gene lost 2 bases, with 11 bases spanning the gap. Looked up from germline, CDR1 is SGHNT and CDR2 is YENEEA. In DNA form, the CDR3 reads TGTGCCAGCAGCTTGGAAGGAAAAGCCTACGAGCAGTACTTC. Residues: CASSLEGKAYEQYF.

This clone was recorded only once. This chain links TRBV5-1 with TRBJ1-4, with TRBD1 matching over 7 bases. The V and J ends lost 6 bases and 8 bases, in that order; junction bases with no gene match: 13. This CDR3 has 15 amino acids. CDR1 is SGHRS and CDR2 is YFSETQ in the germline V gene. DNA for the CDR3: TGCGCCAGCACCAACCGGGGGGACAGTTTAGAAAAACTGTTTTTT. It encodes CASTNRGDSLEKLFF.

This clone is categorized as medium-sized (0.01 to 0.1%). This sequence joins TRBV11-3 and TRBJ2-1; D is unresolved. Trimming stripped 3 bases from V and 8 bases from J, with 20 bases between. This CDR3 is built from 16 residues. Germline-derived CDR1 and CDR2 are SGHNT and YENEEA. CDR3 DNA: TGTGCCAGCAGCTTGGCCATACAGAGGTTAGGCGATGAGCAGTTCTTC. This translates into CASSLAIQRLGDEQFF.

This clone was counted only a few times. The chain combines TRBV10-3 with TRBJ2-4; D remains unclear. The V and J ends lost 2 bases and 2 bases respectively, with 7 bases between them. Germline-derived CDR1 and CDR2 are ENHRY and SYGVKD. This CDR3 spans 14 amino acids. CDR3 protein: CAISEGRTKNIQYF. CDR3 bases: TGTGCCATCAGTGAGGGGCGCACCAAAAACATTCAGTACTTC.

V is TRBV14 and J is TRBJ2-2, with unresolved D. Germline V gene data show CDR1 as SGHDN and CDR2 as FVKESK. This CDR3 region has 11 residues. V was clipped by 3 bases and J by 7 bases, with 3 bases between them. CDR3: CASSQGGELFF. The CDR3, as DNA: TGTGCCAGCAGCCAGGGCGGGGAGCTGTTTTTT.

This clone showed up just a few times. The J gene is TRBJ2-1, the V gene TRBV9, with unresolved D. Trimming took off 5 bases at V and 0 bases at J, with 15 bases between the two ends. CDR3 size: 16 residues. Looked up from germline, CDR1 is SGDLS and CDR2 is YYNGEE. In DNA form, the CDR3 reads TGTGCCAGCAGTGAAAGTGGCAGGAGCTCCTACAATGAGCAGTTCTTC. Translation gives CASSESGRSSYNEQFF.

The chain employs TRBV6-8 and TRBJ2-7; 11 positions match TRBD1. Germline CDR1 is MNHGY and CDR2 is SAAAGT. The V gene end was trimmed by 5 bases and the J gene end by 6 bases; junction bases not matched to a gene: 9. This CDR3 contains 15 residues. Here the CDR3 reads CASSHTAGQGGEQYF. CDR3 bases: TGTGCCAGCAGTCACACCGCGGGACAGGGGGGCGAGCAGTACTTC.

The chain uses TRBV6-8 and TRBJ1-2; D unclear. Per germline, CDR1 MNHGY and CDR2 SAAAGT. Trimming cost V 6 bases and J 2 bases, with 13 bases left between them. The CDR3 is made up of 14 amino acids. CDR3 residues: CASSRTFKNYGYTF. CDR3 DNA: TGTGCCAGCAGCCGGACTTTCAAGAACTATGGCTACACCTTC.

Many counts were recorded for this clone. The chain links TRBV11-3 to TRBJ1-2, with 7 bases lining up with TRBD1. The germline CDR1 and CDR2 sequences are SGHNT and YENEEA. The CDR3 has 15 residues. V lost 2 bases to trimming and J lost 4 bases; unmatched junction nucleotides: 7. The CDR3 DNA reads TGTGCCAGCAGCTTACAGAGCTCAGGGGGCTATGGCTACACCTTC. Residues: CASSLQSSGGYGYTF.

By share of the sample, this clone is medium-sized. The rearrangement links TRBV11-3 to TRBJ1-1; D might be TRBD1 (5 bases). The CDR3 contains 14 residues. Germline CDR1 and CDR2: SGHNT and YENEEA. V was trimmed by 3 bases and J by 7 bases, leaving 15 bases between them. In nucleotides, the CDR3 is TGTGCCAGCAGCTTGTTAGGGACCCGAGGTGAAGCTTTCTTT. This gives the protein CASSLLGTRGEAFF. Full variable domain (missing parts from reference TRBV11-3 and TRBJ1-1): EAGVVQSPRYKIIEKKQPVAFWCNPISGHNTLYWYLQNLGQGPELLIRYENEEAVDDSQLPKDRFSAERLKGVDSTLKIQPAELGDSAVYLCASSLLGTRGEAFFGQGTRLTVV.

The gene calls are TRBV14 and TRBJ1-2; no clear D. The germline V and J ends were trimmed by 0 bases and 4 bases, with 6 bases remaining between them. Germline V gene sequence: CDR1 SGHDN, CDR2 FVKESK. The CDR3 has 13 residues. The CDR3 here is CASSQDLAYGYTF. The DNA for the CDR3 is TGTGCCAGCAGCCAAGATTTGGCCTATGGCTACACCTTC.

Sample share makes this clone medium-sized. The chain uses TRBV11-3 and TRBJ2-1, with 7 bases identical to TRBD2. Germline V lookup: CDR1 SGHNT, CDR2 YENEEA. This CDR3 spans 15 amino acids. The junction had 8 bases not matched to a gene; V was cut back by 5 bases and J by 4 bases. The CDR3 protein is CASSTFRDYYNEQFF. CDR3 nucleotide sequence: TGTGCCAGCAGCACCTTTCGGGACTATTACAATGAGCAGTTCTTC.

By share of the sample, this clone is large. This CDR3 is CASSNSVGGGTNEKLFF. DNA for the CDR3: TGTGCCAGCTCAAATAGCGTCGGGGGCGGAACTAATGAAAAACTGTTTTTT. The chain links TRBV18 to TRBJ1-4; tentative D call: TRBD1 (6 bases). Germline values: CDR1 KGHSH, CDR2 LQKENI. V lost 5 bases and J 1 base, leaving 17 bases between the germline ends. The CDR3 spans 17 residues.

This clone has ten or more counts. V gene TRBV11-3 combines with J gene TRBJ2-7, with TRBD1 matching 10 bases. V trimming: 5 bases; J trimming: 6 bases; junction bases outside the gene matches: 7. Germline-derived CDR1 and CDR2 are SGHNT and YENEEA. This CDR3 contains 14 residues. CDR3 coding DNA: TGTGCCAGCAGCCTCCGGGACAGGGGATCCGAGCAGTACTTC. Amino acid sequence: CASSLRDRGSEQYF.

This clone is labeled as medium-sized. The genes are TRBV6-8 and TRBJ1-2, with TRBD1 matching 12 bases. The junction had 8 bases not matched to a gene; V was cut back by 5 bases and J by 4 bases. The CDR3 spans 16 residues. The germline CDR1 and CDR2 sequences are MNHGY and SAAAGT. The CDR3 sequence: CASSEGQGASLYGYTF. CDR3 DNA: TGTGCCAGCAGTGAGGGACAGGGGGCATCCCTCTATGGCTACACCTTC.

V is TRBV14 and J is TRBJ2-5; 12 positions match TRBD1. Germline V gives CDR1 SGHDN, CDR2 FVKESK. V lost 4 bases, J lost 5 bases, and 11 bases stayed unmatched. This CDR3 has 17 residues. The CDR3 sequence is CASSPRDRGRGVETQYF. CDR3 bases: TGTGCCAGCAGCCCCCGGGACAGGGGGCGAGGGGTGGAGACCCAGTACTTC.

This clone has just a few counts. V usage is TRBV6-8 and J usage is TRBJ1-4; D is ambiguous. The CDR3 has 12 amino acids. Germline V gene lookup returns CDR1 MNHGY and CDR2 SAAAGT. Between the trimmed V and J ends, which lost 7 bases and 8 bases, there was a span of 11 bases. The CDR3 bases are TGTGCCAGCAACTCGGCACTCGAAAAACTGTTTTTT. Amino acid sequence: CASNSALEKLFF.

The V and J genes are TRBV18 and TRBJ1-1, with 7 bases matching TRBD1. Trimming cost V 3 bases and J 4 bases; bases outside gene matches: 2. Germline assignment: CDR1 KGHSH and CDR2 LQKENI. The CDR3 runs to 13 residues. Here the CDR3 reads CASSPDRATEAFF. DNA for the CDR3: TGTGCCAGCTCACCTGACAGGGCCACTGAAGCTTTCTTT. Using reference TRBV18 and TRBJ1-1 for the parts outside the CDR3, the full variable domain is NAGVMQNPRHLVRRRGQEARLRCSPMKGHSHVYWYRQLPEEGLKFMVYLQKENIIDESGMPKERFSAEFPKEGPSILRIQQVVRGDSAAYFCASSPDRATEAFFGQGTRLTVV.

This clone was seen ten or more times. V gene TRBV9 combines with J gene TRBJ1-2, with D unclear. Germline V lookup: CDR1 SGDLS, CDR2 YYNGEE. This CDR3 has 14 residues. The V gene lost 0 bases and the J gene lost 2 bases, with 8 bases spanning the gap. The CDR3 loop reads CASSVGKANYGYTF. The CDR3 DNA reads as TGTGCCAGCAGCGTAGGGAAAGCGAACTATGGCTACACCTTC.

There are a few counts of this clone. V gene TRBV6-8 combines with J gene TRBJ2-2; possible D gene TRBD2, 10 bases. The CDR3 is 21 residues long. V was pared by 6 bases and J by 5 bases, with 34 bases between. Germline loops: CDR1 MNHGY, CDR2 SAAAGT. The chain's CDR3 is CASSTEGTGLPSGGKTGELFF. CDR3 coding DNA: TGTGCCAGCAGCACCGAAGGGACAGGGCTCCCTAGCGGGGGAAAGACCGGGGAGCTGTTTTTT.